What follows is one T cell receptor (beta chain) and its context. This table comes from immunoSEQ multiplex PCR, and its TCRdb copy is limited to in-frame clones, with some not included. The data contain about 120,000 clones, about nine tenths of them singletons. V was shortened by 2 bases and J by 1 base, with 9 bases between the two germline ends. The CDR3 sequence is 14 residues long. The germline gives CDR1 SGHTA, CDR2 FQGNSA. This record comes from a study of control samples from healthy donors and cancer patients. Sequencing was done on a sample of blood. The receptor was isolated from a woman aged 18-29 years in good health. The chain joins TRBV7-2 to TRBJ2-7; D ambiguous. DNA for the CDR3: TGTGCCAGCAGCTTAATCCTGCAGTCCTACGAGCAGTACTTC. As protein: CASSLILQSYEQYF.